These 18 T cell receptor beta chains came from one sample sequenced in a study of radiation and T cells in renal cell carcinoma. The table came from immunoSEQ multiplex PCR; TCRdb's copy has only in-frame clones and leaves some out. Of 120,000 to 150,000 clones listed, around four fifths are singletons. Time point indicated: baseline pretreatment blood. Treatment denoted: 15 Gy SBRT to primary tumor, nephrectomy 4 weeks later. The source was blood, collected from a patient whose treatment included radiotherapy and nephrectomy. All receptors derive from a woman aged 45 to 65 with renal cell carcinoma.

V and J are TRBV7-2 and TRBJ2-3; 11 positions match TRBD2. The V and J ends lost 4 bases and 0 bases, in that order; junction bases with no gene match: 3. The CDR3 is 16 residues long. The germline gives CDR1 SGHTA, CDR2 FQGNSA. The CDR3, as DNA: TGTGCCAGCAGCTCTGGACTAGCGGGTAGCACAGATACGCAGTATTTT. Translated, it gives CASSSGLAGSTDTQYF.

This clone appeared once. The chain recombines TRBV7-2 with TRBJ2-7; tentatively, D is TRBD1 (6 bases). The germline gives CDR1 SGHTA, CDR2 FQGNSA. Between the trimmed V and J ends, which lost 7 bases and 2 bases, there was a span of 12 bases. The CDR3 consists of 13 residues. The CDR3: CASTQTGPYEQYF. For the CDR3, the DNA is TGTGCCAGCACGCAGACAGGCCCCTACGAGCAGTACTTC.

V is TRBV2 and J is TRBJ2-7; D perhaps matches TRBD1 (5 bases). The CDR3 totals 14 residues. CDR1 and CDR2 (germline): SNHLY, FYNNEI. V lost 7 bases, J lost 1 base, and 14 bases lay in between. The CDR3 here is CASTPDTVSYEQYF. CDR3 bases: TGTGCCAGCACCCCGGACACGGTTTCCTACGAGCAGTACTTC.

This sequence joins TRBV19 and TRBJ1-5; the D is unclear. The CDR3 is 15 amino acids. V shed 5 bases and J shed 3 bases, with 14 bases lying between them. The germline V gene has CDR1 LNHDA and CDR2 SQIVND (reference sequence). CDR3: CASSPPKGNNQPQHF. DNA of the CDR3: TGTGCCAGTAGTCCCCCGAAAGGGAACAATCAGCCCCAGCATTTT.

The J gene is TRBJ2-7, the V gene TRBV19, with 8 bases aligning to TRBD1. The CDR3 spans 15 residues. CDR1 and CDR2 (germline): LNHDA, SQIVND (reference sequence). V was pared by 5 bases and J by 2 bases, with 8 bases of the junction left unmatched. CDR3 amino acids: CASSPGGTGTYEQYF. The CDR3 DNA follows: TGTGCCAGTAGTCCAGGGGGGACAGGAACCTACGAGCAGTACTTC.

The rearrangement uses TRBV6-5 and TRBJ1-1; D unclear. Germline assignment: CDR1 MNHEY and CDR2 SVGAGI. The CDR3 totals 13 residues. V lost 3 bases, J lost 4 bases, and 9 bases lay in between. The chain's CDR3 is CASSYSGLTEAFF. For the CDR3, the DNA is TGTGCCAGCAGTTATAGCGGGCTCACTGAAGCTTTCTTT.

The V and J genes are TRBV7-2 and TRBJ2-1, with TRBD2 matching over 8 bases. CDR3 length: 15 residues. In germline, CDR1 is SGHTA, CDR2 FQGNSA. V trimming: 1 base; J trimming: 7 bases; junction bases outside the gene matches: 6. The CDR3 DNA follows: TGTGCCAGCAGCTTAGGCGCGGGGGGAGAGAATGAGCAGTTCTTC. It translates to CASSLGAGGENEQFF.

This clone has just one count. The chain joins TRBV4-3 to TRBJ1-3; D unclear. Between the trimmed V and J ends, which lost 1 base and 4 bases, there was a span of 8 bases. This CDR3 spans 14 amino acids. CDR1 is LGHNA and CDR2 is YSLEER in the germline V gene. The CDR3 loop reads CASSQGRAGNTIYF. CDR3 bases: TGCGCCAGCAGCCAAGGTCGAGCGGGAAACACCATATATTTT.

The chain uses TRBV30 and TRBJ2-4; tentative D call: TRBD1 (6 bases). The length of the CDR3 is 14 residues. Trimming pared 3 bases from V and 1 base from J, leaving 10 bases between. The germline gives CDR1 GTSNPN, CDR2 SVGIG (reference sequence). The CDR3 nucleotides are TGTGCCTGGAGGGTGGGGGCGGCCAAAAACATTCAGTACTTC. It is translated as CAWRVGAAKNIQYF.

The V gene is TRBV9, the J gene TRBJ2-5, with 9 bases lining up with TRBD1. The CDR3 is made up of 15 amino acids. J was trimmed by 2 bases and V by 3 bases; bases with no gene match: 5. CDR1 is SGDLS and CDR2 is YYNGEE in the germline V gene. The CDR3 spells CASSARGTGQETQYF. CDR3 bases: TGTGCCAGCAGCGCGAGAGGGACAGGGCAAGAGACCCAGTACTTC.

This chain connects TRBV9 to TRBJ1-1; D is ambiguous. CDR1 is SGDLS and CDR2 is YYNGEE in the germline V gene. Deletions cut 5 bases from V and 1 base from J, with 15 bases between. The CDR3 consists of 15 residues. This CDR3 reads CASRDIGVGNTEAFF. CDR3 sequence (DNA): TGTGCCAGCAGGGATATCGGGGTCGGGAACACTGAAGCTTTCTTT.

The chain has TRBV5-5 and TRBJ2-7; D may be TRBD2 (5 bases). V lost 0 bases and J lost 5, with 24 bases in between. Germline CDR1 reads SGHKS; CDR2 reads YYEKEE (reference sequence). This CDR3 contains 18 residues. The CDR3 DNA follows: TGTGCCAGCAGCTTGGGGGGTTCAGCGGAGCTAATTCTTAACGAGCAGTACTTC. Amino acids: CASSLGGSAELILNEQYF.

The J gene is TRBJ2-7, the V gene TRBV6-6; D might be TRBD1 (5 bases). Trimming left V 7 bases short and J 3 bases short, with 13 bases between. The length of the CDR3 is 13 residues. CDR1 and CDR2 (germline): MNHNY, SVGAGI (reference sequence). The CDR3: CASTADISYEQYF. CDR3 bases: TGTGCCAGCACCGCGGACATAAGCTACGAGCAGTACTTC.

The chain joins TRBV2 to TRBJ1-3; D unclear. The V gene's germline CDR1 is SNHLY and CDR2 FYNNEI. This CDR3 has 12 residues. V lost 11 bases to trimming and J lost 2 bases, with 10 bases between them. CDR3 in DNA: TGTGCCTCCCAAGGTGCTGGAAACACCATATATTTT. It translates to CASQGAGNTIYF.

The rearrangement joins TRBV5-1 to TRBJ2-7, with D tentatively TRBD2 (5 bases). The V and J ends lost 5 bases and 1 base respectively, with 16 bases between them. The CDR3 runs 15 residues. Germline V gene sequence: CDR1 SGHRS, CDR2 YFSETQ. CDR3 region: CASRWRRTFSYEQYF. CDR3 DNA: TGCGCCAGCAGGTGGAGGCGGACTTTTTCCTACGAGCAGTACTTC.

This clone showed up just once. The V gene is TRBV9, the J gene TRBJ1-2; the D is unclear. The CDR3 runs to 14 residues. V was pared by 0 bases and J by 2 bases, with 8 bases between. The V gene's germline CDR1 is SGDLS and CDR2 YYNGEE. In DNA, the CDR3 is TGTGCCAGCAGCGTAGCTCTGGAGAACTATGGCTACACCTTC. The encoded protein is CASSVALENYGYTF.

Written as DNA, the CDR3 is TGTGCCAGCAGCGTAGCAGTCGGTCAGCCCCAGCATTTT. This translates into CASSVAVGQPQHF. The genes are TRBV9 and TRBJ1-5; D not resolved. Germline values: CDR1 SGDLS, CDR2 YYNGEE. The ends were cut back, 0 bases at V and 6 bases at J, with 7 bases in the middle. The CDR3 is 13 residues long.

V gene TRBV6-5 combines with J gene TRBJ2-7, with 7 bases fitting TRBD2. Germline V gives CDR1 MNHEY, CDR2 SVGAGI. The CDR3 runs to 14 residues. The junction had 6 bases not matched to a gene; V was cut back by 2 bases and J by 5 bases. CDR3 bases: TGTGCCAGCAGTTACCGCCGGGGAGGGGACGAGCAGTACTTC. Protein: CASSYRRGGDEQYF.